This T cell receptor (beta chain) was retrieved from a study of response to subunit inactivated influenza vaccine. Per the germline V gene, CDR1 is SQVTM and CDR2 is ANQGSEA. V lost 0 bases to trimming and J lost 6 bases, with 16 bases between them. CDR3 length equals 15 residues. Only a few counts were recorded for this clonotype. A single record per CDR3 protein comes from TCRdb applying MiXCR to the RT-PCR reads. Here the sample spans a few hundred thousand distinct CDR3 sequences, approximately 14% being singletons. This sequence was found in a man between 45 and 60 years old who received an inactivated influenza vaccine. Sequenced material: PBMCs from blood, taken about 11 days after vaccination. The chain has TRBV29-1 and TRBJ2-3, with D unclear. The CDR3 DNA reads as TGCAGCGTTGAAGACCGGTCAGCGAGCAGGGATACGCAGTATTTT. It codes for CSVEDRSASRDTQYF.